The entry below describes one T cell receptor (beta chain). The target of this receptor is not known. No clone much larger than this one lies a single base away; base qualities are absent. The sample belongs to a study of tumour-infiltrating T cells in Burkitt lymphoma (dated by TCRdb to the early 2020s). General notes on the study: When TCR repertoire data were correlated with clinical outcome, productive clonality turned out to predict both overall and progression-free survival, independent of established prognosticators, age at diagnosis among them.

Libraries came from the immunoSEQ multiplex PCR assay. TCRdb took this table from immuneACCESS and kept in-frame rearrangements with V and J called. Such tables lack part of the clones; where checked against another copy, unresolved V genes explain under half of the gap, and the rest is unexplained. The sample profile shows about 10,000 clones; about three fifths of them were found once. The ten biggest clones cover approximately 5% of the sample. CDR1 and CDR2, per the germline V gene (reference sequence), are SGHNT and YYREEE. Relative to germline, V is 5 bases shorter and J is 9 bases shorter, with 15 bases between their ends. From the cysteine up to the phenylalanine, the CDR3 has a length of 13 residues. The entry retains the CDR3 DNA only, 39 bases that are in frame from base 1.

The sample comprised tumor tissue. This receptor was identified in a human donor with diffuse large B-cell lymphoma. Here the chain combines TRBV5-4 and TRBJ2-1; matching of 6 bases hints at TRBD2 as the D gene. The CDR3 loop reads CASRSGSGSEQFF. Here is the DNA: TGTGCCAGCAGGTCCGGGTCCGGGAGTGAGCAGTTCTTC.